This is a list of T cell receptor beta chains from one sample in a study of T cell repertoires in cytomegalovirus infection. Using its own MiXCR run on the reads, TCRdb lists one record per CDR3 protein. The repertoire consists of 200,000 to 300,000 distinct CDR3 sequences, with approximately 13% occurring once and the leading ten covering 1.6%. The material sequenced was PBMCs. The receptors originated from a human donor in good health (CMV status not recorded). Some clones in this sample may be carry-over from other donors' samples. The CDR3 runs from the conserved cysteine through the conserved F or W. Fields, in order: V gene, J gene, CDR3 length, clone size, D gene, CDR3 DNA, CDR3 protein. A D gene is named only where the DNA matches it firmly. Clone size is not always given. Where it is, it says once, few, many or a class for expanded clones.

v_gene: TRBV19
j_gene: TRBJ2-7
len: 17
abundance: many
d_gene: NA
CDR3nt: TGTGCCAGTAGTATTGTTGGGCGCTGGGACTCCCCTTACGAGCAGTACTTC
CDR3aa: CASSIVGRWDSPYEQYF

v_gene: TRBV28
j_gene: TRBJ2-7
len: 13
abundance: many
d_gene: TRBD2
CDR3nt: TGTGCCAGCAGTAGCCTAGCGGGACGTCAGCAGTACTTC
CDR3aa: CASSSLAGRQQYF

v_gene: TRBV7-2
j_gene: TRBJ2-7
len: 15
abundance: many
d_gene: TRBD1
CDR3nt: TGTGCCAGCAGCTTAGGTGGGGACAGCTCCTCCGAGCAGTACTTC
CDR3aa: CASSLGGDSSSEQYF

v_gene: TRBV6-2/TRBV6-3
j_gene: TRBJ1-2
len: 14
abundance: few
d_gene: NA
CDR3nt: TGTGCCAGCAGTTACTCGGTGAAGACGGATGGCTACACCTTC
CDR3aa: CASSYSVKTDGYTF

v_gene: TRBV11-2
j_gene: TRBJ1-1
len: 10
abundance: NA
d_gene: NA
CDR3nt: TGTGCCAGCAGCTACGTAGAAGCTTTCTTT
CDR3aa: CASSYVEAFF

v_gene: TRBV12-3/TRBV12-4
j_gene: TRBJ1-4
len: 14
abundance: NA
d_gene: NA
CDR3nt: TGTGCCAGCAGTCAGGGACCAGAAGAAGAAAAACTGTTTTTT
CDR3aa: CASSQGPEEEKLFF

v_gene: TRBV29-1
j_gene: TRBJ2-3
len: 15
abundance: NA
d_gene: NA
CDR3nt: TGCAGCGTTGGCCGGGACGCAACAGGCTCAGATACGCAGTATTTT
CDR3aa: CSVGRDATGSDTQYF

v_gene: TRBV19
j_gene: TRBJ2-5
len: 14
abundance: many
d_gene: TRBD2
CDR3nt: TGTGCCAGTAGTATCGCGGGGGACCAAGAGACCCAGTACTTC
CDR3aa: CASSIAGDQETQYF

v_gene: TRBV28
j_gene: TRBJ2-1
len: 15
abundance: NA
d_gene: TRBD2
CDR3nt: TGTGCCGGGAGGAGGCGGGAGGGGACCTACAATGAGCAGTTCTTC
CDR3aa: CAGRRREGTYNEQFF

v_gene: TRBV7-2
j_gene: TRBJ1-2
len: 17
abundance: many
d_gene: TRBD1
CDR3nt: TGTGCCAGCAGCTCCCTCCCCCCGGGACAGGGGGCCTATGGCTACACCTTC
CDR3aa: CASSSLPPGQGAYGYTF

v_gene: TRBV11-1
j_gene: TRBJ2-7
len: 13
abundance: many
d_gene: TRBD2
CDR3nt: TGTGCCAGCAGCGTAGGACTAGCGGTCGAGCAGTACTTC
CDR3aa: CASSVGLAVEQYF

v_gene: TRBV20-1
j_gene: TRBJ2-1
len: 14
abundance: NA
d_gene: NA
CDR3nt: TGCAGTGCTAGCTCCCTCAGCTCCTACAATGAGCAGTTCTTC
CDR3aa: CSASSLSSYNEQFF

v_gene: TRBV20-1
j_gene: TRBJ2-5
len: 13
abundance: few
d_gene: TRBD2
CDR3nt: TGCAGTGTACGGGGGGGCGGGCAAGAGACCCAGTACTTC
CDR3aa: CSVRGGGQETQYF

v_gene: TRBV20-1
j_gene: TRBJ1-6
len: 17
abundance: few
d_gene: NA
CDR3nt: TGCAGTGCTAGAGATATCGGGACTAGCTCCTATAATTCACCCCTCCACTTT
CDR3aa: CSARDIGTSSYNSPLHF

v_gene: TRBV4-3
j_gene: TRBJ1-1
len: 15
abundance: NA
d_gene: NA
CDR3nt: TGCGCCAGCAGCCAAGATCCTGGGGTCCGTCCCTCGGATTTCTTT
CDR3aa: CASSQDPGVRPSDFF

v_gene: TRBV20-1
j_gene: TRBJ1-2
len: 15
abundance: few
d_gene: NA
CDR3nt: TGCAGTGCCCCAAAACCGAGGAGCAGGGACTATGGCTACACCTTC
CDR3aa: CSAPKPRSRDYGYTF